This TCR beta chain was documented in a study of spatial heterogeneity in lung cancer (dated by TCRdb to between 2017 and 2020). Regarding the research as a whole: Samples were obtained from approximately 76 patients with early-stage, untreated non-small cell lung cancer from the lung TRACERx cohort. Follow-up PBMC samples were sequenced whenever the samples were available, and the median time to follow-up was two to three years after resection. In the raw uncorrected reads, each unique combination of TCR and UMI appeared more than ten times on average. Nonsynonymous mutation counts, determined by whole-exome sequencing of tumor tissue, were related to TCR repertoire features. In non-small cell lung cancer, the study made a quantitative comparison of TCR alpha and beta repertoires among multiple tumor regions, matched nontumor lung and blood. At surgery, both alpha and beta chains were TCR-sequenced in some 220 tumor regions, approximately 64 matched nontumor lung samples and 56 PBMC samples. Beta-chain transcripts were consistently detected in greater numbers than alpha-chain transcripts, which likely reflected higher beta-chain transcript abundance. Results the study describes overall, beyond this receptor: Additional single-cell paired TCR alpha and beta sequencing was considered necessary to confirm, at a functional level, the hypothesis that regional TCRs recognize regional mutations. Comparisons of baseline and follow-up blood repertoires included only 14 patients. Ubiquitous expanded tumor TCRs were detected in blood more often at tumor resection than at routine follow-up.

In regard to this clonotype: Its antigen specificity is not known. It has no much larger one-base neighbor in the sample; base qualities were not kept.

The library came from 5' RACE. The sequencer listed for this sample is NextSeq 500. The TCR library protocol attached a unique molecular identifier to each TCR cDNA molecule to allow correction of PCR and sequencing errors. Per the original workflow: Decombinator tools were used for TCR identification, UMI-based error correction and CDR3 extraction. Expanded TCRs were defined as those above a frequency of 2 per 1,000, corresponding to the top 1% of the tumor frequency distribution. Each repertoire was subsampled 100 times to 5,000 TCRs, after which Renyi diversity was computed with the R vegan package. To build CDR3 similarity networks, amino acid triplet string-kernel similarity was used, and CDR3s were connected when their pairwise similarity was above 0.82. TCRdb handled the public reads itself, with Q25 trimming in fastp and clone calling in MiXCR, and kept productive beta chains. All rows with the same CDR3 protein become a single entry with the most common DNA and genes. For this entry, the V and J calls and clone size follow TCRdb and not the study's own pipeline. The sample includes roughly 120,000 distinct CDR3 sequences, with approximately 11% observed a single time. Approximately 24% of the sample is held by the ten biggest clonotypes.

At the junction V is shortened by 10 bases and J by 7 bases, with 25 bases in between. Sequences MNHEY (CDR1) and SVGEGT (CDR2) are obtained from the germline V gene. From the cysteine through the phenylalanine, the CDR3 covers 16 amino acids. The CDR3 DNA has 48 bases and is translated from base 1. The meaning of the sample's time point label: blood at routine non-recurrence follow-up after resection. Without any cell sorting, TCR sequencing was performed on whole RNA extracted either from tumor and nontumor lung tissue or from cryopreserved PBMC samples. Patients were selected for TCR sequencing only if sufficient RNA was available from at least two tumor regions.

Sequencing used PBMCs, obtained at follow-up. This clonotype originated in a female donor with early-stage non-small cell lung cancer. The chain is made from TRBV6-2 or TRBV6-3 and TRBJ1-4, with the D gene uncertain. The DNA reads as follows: TGTGCCATCCCTGCACTTCGGGATCCCGAGACTGAAAAACTGTTTTTT. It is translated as CAIPALRDPETEKLFF.